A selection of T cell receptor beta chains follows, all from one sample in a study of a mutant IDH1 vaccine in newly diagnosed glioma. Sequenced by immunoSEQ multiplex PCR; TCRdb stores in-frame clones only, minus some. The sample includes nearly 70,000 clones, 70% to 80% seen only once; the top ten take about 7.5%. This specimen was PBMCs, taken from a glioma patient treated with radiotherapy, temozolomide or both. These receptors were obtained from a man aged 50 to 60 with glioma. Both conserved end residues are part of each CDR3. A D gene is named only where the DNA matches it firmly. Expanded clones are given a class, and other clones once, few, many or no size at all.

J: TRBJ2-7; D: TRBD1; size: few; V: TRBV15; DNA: TGTGCCACCAGGCCGGGACAGGGGGTCGGGAAGCAGTACTTC; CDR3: CATRPGQGVGKQYF
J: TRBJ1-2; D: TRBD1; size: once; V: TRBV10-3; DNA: TGTGCCATCAGTGAGTCGGGACAGCACTATGGCTACACCTTC; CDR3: CAISESGQHYGYTF
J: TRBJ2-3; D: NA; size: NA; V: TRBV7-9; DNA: TGTGCCAGCAGCTCGGGGCAATTTGGTACGCAGTATTTT; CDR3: CASSSGQFGTQYF
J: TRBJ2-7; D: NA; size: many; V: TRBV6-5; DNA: TGTGCCAGCAGATATTCTTCCGTGGGGGAGCAGTACTTC; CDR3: CASRYSSVGEQYF
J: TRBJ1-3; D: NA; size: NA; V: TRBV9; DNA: TGTGCCAGCAGCGTAGACCTCACCTCTGGAAACACCATATATTTT; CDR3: CASSVDLTSGNTIYF
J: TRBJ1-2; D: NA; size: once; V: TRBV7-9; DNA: TGTGCCAGCAGCTCCACAGGGACTGATCCACATGGCTACACCTTC; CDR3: CASSSTGTDPHGYTF
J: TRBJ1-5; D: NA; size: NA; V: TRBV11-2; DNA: TGTGCCAGCAGTAAGGAGGGGTTCAATCAGCCCCAGCATTTT; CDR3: CASSKEGFNQPQHF
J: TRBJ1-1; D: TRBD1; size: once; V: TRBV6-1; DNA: TGTGCCAGCAGGCGACAGGGGACGATTATTGAAGCTTTCTTT; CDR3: CASRRQGTIIEAFF
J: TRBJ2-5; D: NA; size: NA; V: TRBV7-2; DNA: TGTGCCAGCAGCTTAGCAGACAGCCAGACCCAGTACTTC; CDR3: CASSLADSQTQYF
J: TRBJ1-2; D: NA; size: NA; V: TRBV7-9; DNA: TGTGCCAGCAGCTTAGAGGGGTATGGCTACACCTTC; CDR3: CASSLEGYGYTF
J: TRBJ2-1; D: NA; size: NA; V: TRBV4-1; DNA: TGCGCCAGCAGCCAAAACGTCGGACCCTACAATGAGCAGTTCTTC; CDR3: CASSQNVGPYNEQFF
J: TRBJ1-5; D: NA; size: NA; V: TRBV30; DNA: TGTGCCTGGAAGGCAGGGAGCAATCAGCCCCAGCATTTT; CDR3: CAWKAGSNQPQHF
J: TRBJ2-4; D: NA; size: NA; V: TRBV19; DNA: TGTGCCAGTAGAACGGGCCAGGGGAACATTCAGTACTTC; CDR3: CASRTGQGNIQYF
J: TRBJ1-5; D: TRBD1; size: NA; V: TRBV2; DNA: TGTGCCAGCGGCTGGCCAGGGGGCCTTCAGCCCCAGCATTTT; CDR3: CASGWPGGLQPQHF
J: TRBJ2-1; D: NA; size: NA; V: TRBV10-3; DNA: TGTGCCATCAAGGGGGTATCCTACAATGAGCAGTTCTTC; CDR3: CAIKGVSYNEQFF
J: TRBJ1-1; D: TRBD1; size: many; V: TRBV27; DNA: TGTGCCAGCAGTCCGCTCGACAGGGAGACTGAAGCTTTCTTT; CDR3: CASSPLDRETEAFF
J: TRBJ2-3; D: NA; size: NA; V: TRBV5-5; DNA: TGTGCCAGCAGTCTACTCCTCAGCACAGATACGCAGTATTTT; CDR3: CASSLLLSTDTQYF
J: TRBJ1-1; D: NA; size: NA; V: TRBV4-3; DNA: TGCGCCAGCAGCCAAGATAAGACAGGGAACACTGAAGCTTTCTTT; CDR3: CASSQDKTGNTEAFF
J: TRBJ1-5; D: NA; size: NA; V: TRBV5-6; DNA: TGTGCCAGCAGCGGGGGGGGACCCCATAGCAATCAGCCCCAGCATTTT; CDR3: CASSGGGPHSNQPQHF
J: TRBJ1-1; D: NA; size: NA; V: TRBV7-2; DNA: TGTGCCAGCAGCTTAGACCGAACCACTGAAGCTTTCTTT; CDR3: CASSLDRTTEAFF
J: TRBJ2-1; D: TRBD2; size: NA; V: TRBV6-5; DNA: TGTGCCAGTGGGCTAGCGGGGGTTAATGAGCAGTTCTTC; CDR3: CASGLAGVNEQFF
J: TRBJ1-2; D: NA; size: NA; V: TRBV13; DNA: TGTGCCAGCAGCTTACTGACGCCAGAGAACCCTCCTATCCCTGGCTATGGCTACACCTTC; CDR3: CASSLLTPENPPIPGYGYTF
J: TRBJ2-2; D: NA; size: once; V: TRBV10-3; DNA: TGTGCCATCAGTCCAGGGGATTTATCCGGGGAGCTGTTTTTT; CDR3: CAISPGDLSGELFF
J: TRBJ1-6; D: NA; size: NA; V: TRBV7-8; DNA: TGTGCCAGCAGCCACGAGGAGGGTTTTGATTCACCCCTCCACTTT; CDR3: CASSHEEGFDSPLHF